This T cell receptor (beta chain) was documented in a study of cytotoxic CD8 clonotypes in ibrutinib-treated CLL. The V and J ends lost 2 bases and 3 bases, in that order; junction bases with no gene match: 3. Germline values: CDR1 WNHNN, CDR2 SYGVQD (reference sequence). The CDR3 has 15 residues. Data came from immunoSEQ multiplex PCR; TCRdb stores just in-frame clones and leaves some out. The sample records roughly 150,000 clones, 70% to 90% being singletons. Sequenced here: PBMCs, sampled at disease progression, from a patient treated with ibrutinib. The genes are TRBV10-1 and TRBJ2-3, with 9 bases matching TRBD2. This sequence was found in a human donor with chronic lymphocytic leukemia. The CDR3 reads CASSEIAGVTDTQYF. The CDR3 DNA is TGCGCCAGCAGTGAGATAGCGGGAGTAACAGATACGCAGTATTTT.